This T cell receptor (beta chain) comes out of a study of blood T cell repertoires in COVID-19. Individuals drawn from about 26 US areas were roughly 18 to 95 years old. The V and J ends lost 6 bases and 0 bases respectively, with 17 bases between them. The V gene's germline CDR1 is LNHDA and CDR2 SQIVND (reference sequence). CDR3 size: 16 residues. This clone was observed once. Sequencing was performed with immunoSEQ multiplex PCR; in TCRdb, only in-frame clones are kept and a portion is missing. The sample shows hundreds of thousands of clones, roughly 90% of them seen only once. Sequenced: PBMCs or T cells enriched from blood (not recorded which). This TCR was recovered from a middle-aged woman with acute COVID-19. The chain recombines TRBV19 with TRBJ1-1; tentative D call: TRBD1 (5 bases). The CDR3 reads CASRNLRRVVNTEAFF. The CDR3 nucleotides are TGTGCCAGTAGAAACCTTCGCAGGGTAGTGAACACTGAAGCTTTCTTT.